A selection of T cell receptor beta chains follows, all from one sample in a study of blood T cell repertoires in COVID-19. TCRdb's copy holds only in-frame clones and misses some; the assay was immunoSEQ multiplex PCR. The sample has approximately 380,000 clones; approximately 90% are singletons. The sequencing sample was made of PBMCs or T cells enriched from blood (not recorded which). The source is a woman between 18 and 30 years old who had recovered from COVID-19. Each CDR3 is given with its conserved first and last residue. D genes are given only for firm matches. Clone size appears in some rows only: once, few, many, or a class for an expanded clone.

J gene,V gene,D gene,clone size,CDR3 length,CDR3 protein,CDR3 DNA
TRBJ1-2,TRBV6-5,TRBD1,NA,12,CASSKTGTGYTF,TGTGCCAGCAGCAAGACAGGGACTGGCTACACCTTC
TRBJ1-1,TRBV19,TRBD1,NA,18,CASSIQFLLTGRNTEAFF,TGTGCCAGTAGTATTCAGTTCCTCTTGACAGGGCGGAACACTGAAGCTTTCTTT
TRBJ1-4,TRBV4-2,TRBD1,NA,15,CASSHTTGKDEKLFF,TGTGCCAGCAGCCATACGACAGGGAAGGATGAAAAACTGTTTTTT
TRBJ2-1,TRBV9,TRBD1,NA,12,CASLQGYDEQFF,TGTGCCAGCCTACAGGGGTACGATGAGCAGTTCTTC
TRBJ2-7,TRBV6-2/TRBV6-3,NA,NA,11,CASSYRYEQYF,TGTGCCAGCAGTTACCGCTACGAGCAGTACTTC
TRBJ2-1,TRBV7-6,NA,NA,15,CASSPQGISYNEQFF,TGTGCCAGCAGCCCACAGGGTATCTCCTACAATGAGCAGTTCTTC
TRBJ1-5,TRBV15,NA,once,15,CATSGSRDIDQPQHF,TGTGCCACCAGCGGCTCACGGGACATAGATCAGCCCCAGCATTTT
TRBJ1-1,TRBV11-2,NA,NA,16,CASSYPIPGMNTEAFF,TGTGCCAGCAGCTACCCCATACCGGGGATGAACACTGAAGCTTTCTTT
TRBJ1-1,TRBV4-3,NA,once,13,CASSQTLNTEAFF,TGCGCCAGCAGCCAAACACTAAACACTGAAGCTTTCTTT
TRBJ1-2,TRBV7-3,NA,NA,13,CASRLTADYGYTF,TGTGCCAGCAGACTAACAGCGGACTATGGCTACACCTTC
TRBJ2-7,TRBV18,TRBD1,NA,13,CASSPSRGREQYF,TGTGCCAGCTCACCAAGTAGGGGGCGCGAGCAGTACTTC
TRBJ1-1,TRBV9,NA,NA,15,CASSESHGGNTEAFF,TGTGCCAGCAGCGAGAGCCACGGAGGGAACACTGAAGCTTTCTTT
TRBJ1-2,TRBV2,TRBD1,NA,14,CASSPDRVSSGYTF,TGTGCCAGCAGTCCCGACAGGGTGTCTTCCGGCTACACCTTC
TRBJ1-5,TRBV6-5,TRBD1,NA,13,CASTRGLNQPQHF,TGTGCCAGCACCAGGGGGCTTAATCAGCCCCAGCATTTT
TRBJ2-3,TRBV6-4,TRBD2,many,14,CASSSSGLADTQYF,TGTGCCAGCAGCTCTAGCGGTTTAGCAGATACGCAGTATTTT
TRBJ1-6,TRBV6-1,TRBD1,NA,15,CASSDGQGVRSPLHF,TGTGCCAGCAGTGACGGACAGGGTGTTCGTTCACCCCTCCACTTT
TRBJ2-3,TRBV20-1,NA,NA,13,CSASRPDSDTQYF,TGCAGTGCTAGTAGGCCGGACTCAGATACGCAGTATTTT
TRBJ1-4,TRBV5-1,TRBD1,NA,18,CASSLVGQGTKANEKLFF,TGCGCCAGCAGCTTGGTGGGACAGGGGACGAAGGCTAATGAAAAACTGTTTTTT
TRBJ1-2,TRBV7-3,NA,NA,15,CASTLPPGGGSGYTF,TGTGCCAGCACCCTTCCTCCCGGGGGGGGGAGTGGCTACACCTTC
TRBJ2-6,TRBV6-5,NA,NA,16,CASSYSRGTGANVLTF,TGTGCCAGCAGTTACTCGAGGGGGACCGGGGCCAACGTCCTGACTTTC
TRBJ2-1,TRBV12-3/TRBV12-4,TRBD1,NA,11,CATSSGGEQFF,TGTGCCACCTCATCAGGGGGCGAGCAGTTCTTC
TRBJ1-5,TRBV15,NA,NA,16,CATSRDSRDSNQPQHF,TGTGCCACCAGCAGAGATTCGCGGGATAGCAATCAGCCCCAGCATTTT
TRBJ1-2,TRBV7-9,NA,few,13,CASSPGGRYGYTF,TGTGCCAGCAGCCCCGGGGGTCGCTATGGCTACACCTTC
TRBJ1-5,TRBV27,NA,NA,16,CASRQGGGYSNQPQHF,TGTGCCAGCAGACAGGGAGGGGGGTATAGCAATCAGCCCCAGCATTTT
TRBJ1-2,TRBV12-3/TRBV12-4,TRBD1,NA,13,CASSLGTGNGYTF,TGTGCCAGCAGTCTCGGGACAGGGAATGGCTACACCTTC
TRBJ1-1,TRBV27,NA,NA,14,CASSPAGGGTEAFF,TGTGCCAGCAGTCCCGCGGGCGGGGGCACTGAAGCTTTCTTT
TRBJ1-5,TRBV5-6,TRBD1,few,16,CASKRMARGDNQPQHF,TGTGCCAGCAAACGAATGGCCAGGGGGGACAATCAGCCCCAGCATTTT
TRBJ1-6,TRBV9,NA,NA,15,CASSVEDRKNSPLHF,TGTGCCAGCAGCGTAGAGGACAGAAAGAATTCACCCCTCCACTTT
TRBJ1-1,TRBV9,TRBD1,NA,15,CASSPFGQADTEAFF,TGTGCCAGCAGCCCCTTTGGACAGGCGGACACTGAAGCTTTCTTT
TRBJ1-2,TRBV11-1,NA,NA,14,CASSLFGGNYGYTF,TGTGCCAGCAGCTTATTTGGGGGGAACTATGGCTACACCTTC
TRBJ1-4,TRBV19,TRBD1,NA,17,CASSTGQGARTNEKLFF,TGTGCCAGTAGTACGGGACAGGGGGCGCGAACTAATGAAAAACTGTTTTTT
TRBJ1-5,TRBV4-3,TRBD1,NA,17,CASSQVYGTGDGQPQHF,TGCGCCAGCAGCCAAGTATACGGGACAGGGGATGGACAGCCCCAGCATTTT
TRBJ2-3,TRBV5-6,TRBD1,NA,17,CASSQPSWTGDTDTQYF,TGTGCCAGCAGCCAACCTTCTTGGACAGGGGACACAGATACGCAGTATTTT
TRBJ2-3,TRBV7-3,TRBD1,once,16,CASSLGTGGGTDTQYF,TGTGCCAGCAGCTTAGGGACAGGAGGGGGGACAGATACGCAGTATTTT
TRBJ1-2,TRBV7-6,NA,NA,14,CASSTGGPGYGYTF,TGTGCCAGCAGTACGGGGGGGCCAGGCTATGGCTACACCTTC
TRBJ1-2,TRBV19,NA,NA,14,CASSRNRGSYGYTF,TGTGCCAGTAGTAGAAATAGGGGAAGCTATGGCTACACCTTC